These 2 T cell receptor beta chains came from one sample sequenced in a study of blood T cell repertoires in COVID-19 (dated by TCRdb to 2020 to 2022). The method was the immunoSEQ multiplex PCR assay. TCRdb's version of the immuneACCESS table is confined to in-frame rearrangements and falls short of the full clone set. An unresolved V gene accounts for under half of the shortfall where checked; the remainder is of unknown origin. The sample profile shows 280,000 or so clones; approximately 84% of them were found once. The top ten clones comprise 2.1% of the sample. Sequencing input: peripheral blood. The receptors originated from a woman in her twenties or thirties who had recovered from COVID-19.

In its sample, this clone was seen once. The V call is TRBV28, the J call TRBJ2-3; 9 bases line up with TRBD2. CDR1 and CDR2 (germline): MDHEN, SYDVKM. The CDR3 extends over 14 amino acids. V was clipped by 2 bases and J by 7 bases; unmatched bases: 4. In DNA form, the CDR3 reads TGTGCCAGCAGTTTAGCGGGAGGGCCAAATACGCAGTATTTT. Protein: CASSLAGGPNTQYF.

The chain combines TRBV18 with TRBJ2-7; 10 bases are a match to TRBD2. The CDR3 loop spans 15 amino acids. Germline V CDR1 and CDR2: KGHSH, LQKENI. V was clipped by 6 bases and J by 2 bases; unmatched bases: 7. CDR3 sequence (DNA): TGTGCCAGCTCTCAGACCGGACTAGCGGCCTACGAGCAGTACTTC. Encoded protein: CASSQTGLAAYEQYF. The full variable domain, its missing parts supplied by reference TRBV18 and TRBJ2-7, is NAGVMQNPRHLVRRRGQEARLRCSPMKGHSHVYWYRQLPEEGLKFMVYLQKENIIDESGMPKERFSAEFPKEGPSILRIQQVVRGDSAAYFCASSQTGLAAYEQYFGPGTRLTVT.